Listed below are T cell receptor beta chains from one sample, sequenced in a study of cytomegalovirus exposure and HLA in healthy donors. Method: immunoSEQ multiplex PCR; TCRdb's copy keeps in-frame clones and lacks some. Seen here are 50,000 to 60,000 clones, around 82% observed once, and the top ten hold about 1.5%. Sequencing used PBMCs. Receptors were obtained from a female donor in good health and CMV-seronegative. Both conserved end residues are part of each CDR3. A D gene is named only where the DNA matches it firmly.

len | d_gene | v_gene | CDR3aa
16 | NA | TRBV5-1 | CASSRERGGQLNEQFF
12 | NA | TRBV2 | CAIRGSNYGYTF
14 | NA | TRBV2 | CASSVSGFDYGYTF
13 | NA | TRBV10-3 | CAISDIANYGYTF
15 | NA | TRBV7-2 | CASSLTSTANEKLFF
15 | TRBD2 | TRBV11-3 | CASSLGGTTYNEQFF
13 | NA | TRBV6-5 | CASSPTGNYGYTF
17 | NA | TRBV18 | CASSSQGIQAGANVLTF
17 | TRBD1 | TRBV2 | CASSGRDRGQSTGELFF
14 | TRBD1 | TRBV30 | CASRQGSYNSPLHF
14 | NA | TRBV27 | CASGLGGSGQPQHF
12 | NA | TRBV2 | CASRSGPIPQHF
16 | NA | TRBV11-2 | CASTLRGSNSYNEQFF
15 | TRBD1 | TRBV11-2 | CASSIRTGGWTEAFF
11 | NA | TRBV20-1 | CSASHGDGYTF
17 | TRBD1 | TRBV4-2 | CASSQEGVRGRPQPQHF
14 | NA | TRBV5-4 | CASSPFPGNYEQYF
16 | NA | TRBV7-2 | CASSLVAGTANYGYTF
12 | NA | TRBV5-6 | CASEGGTGELFF
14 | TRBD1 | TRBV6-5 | CASSYNTGGYGYTF
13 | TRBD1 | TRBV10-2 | CASSEETGASYTF
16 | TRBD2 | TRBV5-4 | CASSLESRGGEETQYF
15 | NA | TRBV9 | CASSFTGYSGNTIYF
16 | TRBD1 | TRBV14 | CASSQRDRGRIDTQYF
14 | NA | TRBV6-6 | CASSMAGLTYEQYF
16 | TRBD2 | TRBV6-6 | CASNSGGTIAKNIQYF